This T cell receptor beta chain stems from a study of T cell responses to AZD1222 COVID-19 vaccine. For the study at large: Doses given second, at about 4 or about 12 weeks, were pooled. Findings and caveats of the study: Nearly half of spike-specific TCRs reportedly target unmutated variant regions. Spike-spanning, vaccine-associated CD4 TCRs were dominant at 160-218 and 743-854. Spike-specific TCR breadth and depth were elevated following two AZD1222 doses.

Germline V gives CDR1 LGHNA, CDR2 YNFKEQ. With 3 bases removed from V and 2 bases from J, the gap between germline ends came to 11 bases. The CDR3 loop spans 15 amino acids. Details on this clone: What it recognizes is unknown.

Generated by immunoSEQ multiplex PCR, the TCRdb table keeps only in-frame clones and is missing some. The sample holds 120,000 or so clones, 80% to 95% seen once. The receptor comes from an adult in good health. The rearrangement joins TRBV4-2 to TRBJ1-5, with D possibly being TRBD1 (6 bases). The sequencing here drew on peripheral blood, taken on day 0 of AZD1222 vaccination. DNA of the CDR3: TGTGCCAGCAGCCACCGCGAGGGGGGCAATCAGCCCCAGCATTTT. Protein sequence: CASSHREGGNQPQHF.